The table lists the clone carrying this T cell receptor (beta chain) with a few counts. The sample comes from a study of OX40 agonist ivuxolimab in advanced cancers. Germline trimming cut 6 bases from V and 3 bases from J; bases unmatched to any gene: 9. CDR1 is LGHNT, CDR2 FRNRAP, per germline. The CDR3 contains 15 residues. TCRdb keeps only in-frame clones here, not all; method: immunoSEQ multiplex PCR. The top ten clones hold roughly 26% of a sample with around 25,000 clones, approximately 82% of them seen once. The rearrangement uses TRBV12-5 and TRBJ2-3; 7 bases agree with TRBD2. Here the sequenced sample was CD4+ or CD8+ T cells sorted from blood, taken in a trial of the OX40 agonist ivuxolimab. This receptor was taken from an adult with an advanced solid tumor such as melanoma, head and neck, liver or kidney cancer. This chain's CDR3 is CASGRAAGRTDTQYF. DNA for the CDR3: TGTGCTAGTGGAAGGGCAGCGGGACGGACAGATACGCAGTATTTT.